Listed below are T cell receptor beta chains from one sample, sequenced in a study of tumor and adjacent non-tumor tissue in lung cancer. TCRdb reanalysed the multiplex PCR reads using MiXCR and keeps one entry per CDR3 protein. Among about 90,000 distinct CDR3 sequences listed, roughly three fifths were seen once. Sequenced: lung tumor tissue. These TCRs come from a man between 65 and 85 years old with non-small cell lung cancer. Both conserved end residues are part of each CDR3. D genes are given only for firm matches. A clone size is listed for some rows: how often the clone was seen (once, few, many), or a class if it is expanded.

abundance,v_gene,j_gene,d_gene,CDR3aa,CDR3nt
once,TRBV5-1,TRBJ1-6,NA,CASSPAVTYNSPLHF,TGCGCCAGCAGTCCGGCGGTCACTTATAATTCACCCCTCCACTTT
NA,TRBV6-5,TRBJ1-2,NA,CGSSWGRRLGYTF,TGTGGCAGCAGTTGGGGCAGACGCCTTGGCTACACCTTC
once,TRBV28,TRBJ2-7,NA,CAGSLLQRVYEQYF,TGTGCCGGCAGTTTATTACAGCGTGTCTACGAGCAGTACTTC
NA,TRBV10-3,TRBJ1-1,TRBD1,CAIRKDRGYTKAFF,TGCGCCATCAGGAAGGACAGGGGATATACTAAAGCTTTCTTT
few,TRBV5-1,TRBJ2-2,NA,CATRGGGATTGELFF,TGCGCCACCAGGGGAGGGGGCGCAACCACCGGGGAGCTGTTTTTT
many,TRBV29-1,TRBJ2-1,NA,CSVEGGGSYNEQFF,TGCAGCGTTGAAGGAGGCGGGTCCTACAATGAGCAGTTCTTC
NA,TRBV20-1,TRBJ2-7,NA,CSATMHSPYEQYF,TGCAGTGCTACGATGCACAGTCCCTACGAGCAGTACTTC
NA,TRBV6-1,TRBJ2-1,TRBD1,CVSRGQGWEQFF,TGTGTCAGCAGGGGACAGGGATGGGAGCAGTTCTTC
NA,TRBV11-3,TRBJ2-7,NA,CASSLEGWPVQYF,TGTGCCAGCAGTTTGGAGGGCTGGCCGGTGCAGTACTTC
many,TRBV4-1,TRBJ1-6,NA,CASSPREGFNSPLHF,TGCGCCAGCAGCCCCAGGGAGGGCTTCAATTCACCCCTCCACTTT
NA,TRBV11-2,TRBJ1-1,NA,CVIRSPQRGDPEAFF,TGTGTCATCAGATCCCCCCAACGCGGGGACCCTGAAGCTTTCTTT
NA,TRBV11-1,TRBJ2-1,NA,CASREQISSYNKQFF,TGTGCCAGCAGGGAACAGATTAGCTCCTACAATAAGCAGTTCTTC
NA,TRBV12-3/TRBV12-4,TRBJ1-5,TRBD1,CACSTLGQGIGQPQHF,TGTGCCTGCAGCACCCTCGGACAGGGGATAGGTCAGCCCCAGCATTTT
NA,TRBV11-2,TRBJ1-3,NA,CASSPLHQRAGNTIYF,TGTGCCAGCAGCCCTCTCCACCAGAGGGCCGGTAACACCATATATTTT
NA,TRBV27,TRBJ2-2,NA,CASSFRLRGTGELFF,TGTGCCAGCAGTTTCAGGCTGCGAGGCACCGGGGAGCTGTTTTTT
NA,TRBV5-4,TRBJ2-3,NA,CASSLQSTDRQYF,TGTGCCAGCAGCCTGCAGAGCACAGATAGGCAGTATTTT
NA,TRBV6-6,TRBJ1-2,TRBD1,CTSSPPGQPCIF,TGTACCAGCAGTCCCCCGGGACAGCCCTGCATCTTC
NA,TRBV29-1,TRBJ2-6,NA,CSVLGTSGANVMTF,TGCAGCGTCTTAGGGACCTCTGGCGCCAACGTCATGACTTTC
many,TRBV29-1,TRBJ1-1,NA,CSVVHNEAFF,TGCAGCGTTGTACACAATGAAGCTTTCTTT
medium-sized,TRBV11-2,TRBJ1-1,TRBD1,CASSPGTGVRPFF,TGTGCCAGCAGTCCCGGGACAGGGGTTCGTCCTTTCTTT
once,TRBV5-5,TRBJ2-7,NA,CASSLGPGDHHEQYF,TGTGCAAGCAGCTTGGGGCCGGGCGATCACCACGAGCAGTACTTC
many,TRBV28,TRBJ2-3,TRBD2,CASSLLAGPRGTDTQYF,TGTGCCAGCAGTTTACTAGCGGGCCCCCGGGGCACAGATACGCAGTATTTT
NA,TRBV20-1,TRBJ2-4,TRBD1,CSDGDRGVDIQYF,TGCAGTGATGGGGACAGGGGAGTCGACATTCAGTACTTC
NA,TRBV11-3,TRBJ2-3,TRBD1,CASFFGTGSTDTQYF,TGTGCCAGCTTCTTTGGGACAGGAAGCACAGATACGCAGTATTTT
once,TRBV6-1,TRBJ2-5,NA,CASSLTRAPGYF,TGTGCCAGCAGTCTGACACGAGCCCCGGGGTACTTC
NA,TRBV21-1,TRBJ2-4,NA,CASSKERRTLAKNIQYF,TGTGCCAGCAGCAAAGAGAGGAGGACCCTAGCCAAAAACATTCAGTACTTC
once,TRBV11-2,TRBJ1-2,NA,CDSTAGGYGYTF,TGTGACAGTACAGCGGGGGGCTATGGCTACACCTTC
many,TRBV28,TRBJ2-1,NA,CASSLQSRQQFF,TGTGCCAGCAGTTTGCAGTCCCGTCAGCAGTTCTTC
many,TRBV5-4,TRBJ2-3,TRBD2,CASSLAREGTDTQYF,TGTGCCAGCAGCTTGGCGCGGGAGGGGACAGATACGCAGTATTTT
many,TRBV5-1,TRBJ2-1,NA,CASSLVGVGTYNEQFF,TGCGCCAGCAGCTTGGTAGGAGTAGGTACCTACAATGAGCAGTTCTTC
NA,TRBV11-2,TRBJ2-5,TRBD1,CASISRGQGKRKETQYF,TGTGCCAGTATCTCGCGCGGACAGGGAAAGCGGAAAGAGACCCAGTACTTC
NA,TRBV29-1,TRBJ2-7,NA,CSVGKGSSYEQYF,TGTAGCGTAGGGAAAGGGAGCTCCTACGAGCAGTACTTC
few,TRBV7-9,TRBJ2-1,NA,CASSLARGAYNEQFF,TGTGCCAGCAGCTTAGCGCGTGGGGCTTACAATGAGCAGTTCTTC
NA,TRBV6-2/TRBV6-3,TRBJ2-1,NA,CACSYSRRGGSYNGQFF,TGTGCCTGCAGTTACTCCCGTCGCGGGGGCTCCTACAATGGGCAGTTCTTC
many,TRBV7-9,TRBJ2-5,NA,CASSSQETQYF,TGTGCCAGCAGCTCCCAAGAGACCCAGTACTTC